This T cell receptor (beta chain) was observed in a study of control samples from healthy donors and cancer patients. Sequencing was performed with immunoSEQ multiplex PCR; in TCRdb, only in-frame clones are kept and a portion is missing. The top ten hold 4.9% of the sample, which has some 160,000 clones, approximately 88% seen once. The length of the CDR3 is 13 residues. Per germline, CDR1 SGHTA and CDR2 FQGNSA. V lost 0 bases and J 8 bases, leaving 10 bases between the germline ends. Sequencing input: blood. This receptor was obtained from a man under 40 in good health. The V call is TRBV7-2, the J call TRBJ1-2, with D unclear. CDR3 sequence: CASSLAARRGYTF. CDR3 nucleotide sequence: TGTGCCAGCAGCTTAGCGGCCCGGAGGGGCTACACCTTC.